These T cell receptor beta chains were read from a single sample in a study of cytomegalovirus exposure and HLA in healthy donors. Clones were read by immunoSEQ multiplex PCR, and TCRdb kept only the in-frame ones, dropping some. Of fewer than 70,000 clones in the sample, 80% were seen once. The sequencing sample was made of PBMCs. Receptors were obtained from a woman between 40 and 55 years old in good health and CMV-seronegative. Each CDR3 is given with its conserved first and last residue. Each record gives: clone size, J gene, V gene, D gene, CDR3 protein, CDR3 DNA. D genes are given only for firm matches. Expanded clones are given a class, and other clones once, few, many or no size at all.

few	TRBJ2-5	TRBV28	TRBD1	CASSSTGTGDETQYF	TGTGCCAGCAGTTCTACCGGGACAGGGGACGAGACCCAGTACTTC
.	TRBJ1-5	TRBV7-9	.	CASSPFDSYQPQHF	TGTGCCAGCAGCCCCTTCGACAGTTATCAGCCCCAGCATTTT
once	TRBJ1-1	TRBV6-1	TRBD1	CASRDRAPNTEAFF	TGTGCCAGCAGGGACAGGGCCCCGAACACTGAAGCTTTCTTT
.	TRBJ2-2	TRBV5-1	.	CASSSLDAGELFF	TGCGCCAGCAGCTCCCTAGATGCCGGGGAGCTGTTTTTT
medium-sized	TRBJ2-7	TRBV7-2	.	CASSPTNYEQYF	TGTGCCAGCAGCCCAACTAACTACGAGCAGTACTTC
.	TRBJ2-3	TRBV7-8	.	CASSLASRVPDTQYF	TGTGCCAGCAGCCTCGCCTCCAGGGTTCCAGATACGCAGTATTTT
.	TRBJ1-5	TRBV18	TRBD1	CATHGQDTNQPQHF	TGTGCCACCCATGGACAGGATACAAATCAGCCCCAGCATTTT
.	TRBJ2-1	TRBV6-4	TRBD2	CASAPTSGKMDEQFF	TGTGCCAGCGCCCCGACTAGCGGGAAAATGGATGAGCAGTTCTTC
few	TRBJ2-1	TRBV28	.	CASRGWGGYNEQFF	TGTGCCAGCAGGGGCTGGGGCGGTTACAATGAGCAGTTCTTC
.	TRBJ2-2	TRBV18	TRBD1	CASSPQDRGNTGELFF	TGTGCCAGCTCACCACAAGACAGGGGAAACACCGGGGAGCTGTTTTTT
.	TRBJ1-5	TRBV30	.	CAWNKHNQPQHF	TGTGCCTGGAACAAACACAATCAGCCCCAGCATTTT
.	TRBJ2-3	TRBV9	.	CASSVDGNTGVVTDTQYF	TGTGCCAGCAGCGTAGATGGGAATACGGGAGTGGTCACAGATACGCAGTATTTT
few	TRBJ1-5	TRBV19	TRBD1	CASSIDRGGFQPQHF	TGTGCCAGTAGTATAGATAGAGGGGGCTTTCAGCCCCAGCATTTT
.	TRBJ2-5	TRBV5-4	TRBD2	CASHSGIRQETQYF	TGTGCCAGCCATAGCGGGATCCGCCAAGAGACCCAGTACTTC
.	TRBJ2-3	TRBV10-3	TRBD2	CATSGVAGVPDTQYF	TGTGCCACCTCCGGGGTAGCGGGAGTTCCAGATACGCAGTATTTT
.	TRBJ1-1	TRBV28	TRBD1	CASSFYYRGQDTEAFF	TGTGCCAGCAGTTTCTATTACAGGGGACAGGACACTGAAGCTTTCTTT
.	TRBJ2-3	TRBV18	TRBD2	CASSPPGGSVTDTQYF	TGTGCCAGCTCACCACCGGGCGGGAGTGTCACAGATACGCAGTATTTT
.	TRBJ1-3	TRBV7-2	TRBD1	CASSSGTAYSGNTIYF	TGTGCCAGCAGCTCCGGGACAGCTTACTCTGGAAACACCATATATTTT
few	TRBJ1-1	TRBV19	TRBD1	CASSHRDREFAEAFF	TGTGCCAGTAGTCACCGGGACAGGGAATTCGCTGAAGCTTTCTTT
few	TRBJ2-7	TRBV7-2	.	CASSLPGKPYEQYF	TGTGCCAGCAGCCTACCCGGGAAACCCTACGAGCAGTACTTC
.	TRBJ2-3	TRBV19	.	CASSPSNTDTQYF	TGTGCCAGTAGCCCTAGCAACACAGATACGCAGTATTTT
.	TRBJ2-3	TRBV5-1	.	CASSTRASESTDTQYF	TGCGCCAGCAGCACAAGGGCTAGCGAGAGCACAGATACGCAGTATTTT
once	TRBJ2-3	TRBV7-3	TRBD2	CASSAPGLAGGWDTDTQYF	TGTGCCAGCAGCGCCCCGGGACTAGCGGGAGGATGGGACACAGATACGCAGTATTTT
once	TRBJ2-7	TRBV28	TRBD1	CASSLRGQGRYEQYF	TGTGCCAGCAGTTTAAGGGGGCAGGGGCGCTACGAGCAGTACTTC
few	TRBJ1-1	TRBV20-1	.	CSAVYFEEPFF	TGCAGTGCCGTCTACTTTGAGGAGCCTTTCTTT
.	TRBJ2-1	TRBV27	TRBD2	CASSLLAGAHNEQFF	TGTGCCAGCAGTTTGTTAGCGGGAGCCCACAATGAGCAGTTCTTC
.	TRBJ1-5	TRBV10-2	.	CASSESPGNSNQPQHF	TGCGCCAGCAGTGAGTCCCCAGGTAATAGCAATCAGCCCCAGCATTTT
.	TRBJ2-7	TRBV28	TRBD1	CASRTGGEQYF	TGTGCCAGCCGGACAGGGGGAGAGCAGTACTTC
once	TRBJ2-1	TRBV6-5	TRBD2	CASRVGLAGDNEQFF	TGTGCCAGCAGAGTGGGACTAGCGGGAGACAATGAGCAGTTCTTC
few	TRBJ2-7	TRBV19	.	CASSIAGEGSYEQYF	TGTGCCAGTAGTATAGCGGGGGAAGGGTCCTACGAGCAGTACTTC
.	TRBJ2-1	TRBV4-3	TRBD2	CASSQDIRAGSYNEQFF	TGCGCCAGCAGCCAAGATATCAGAGCGGGGTCCTACAATGAGCAGTTCTTC
.	TRBJ2-7	TRBV2	TRBD1	CASRVTGTSQLHEQYF	TGTGCCAGCAGAGTGACAGGGACATCCCAACTACACGAGCAGTACTTC
.	TRBJ2-7	TRBV5-4	TRBD2	CASSLGPGGARIYEQYF	TGTGCCAGCAGCTTGGGCCCGGGGGGGGCTCGAATCTACGAGCAGTACTTC
few	TRBJ2-1	TRBV5-1	.	CASSLGSVYNEQFF	TGCGCCAGCAGCTTGGGCTCGGTCTACAATGAGCAGTTCTTC
.	TRBJ2-1	TRBV7-6	TRBD2	CASRPGTSGNLSSYNEQFF	TGTGCCAGCAGACCTGGGACTAGCGGAAACCTGAGCTCCTACAATGAGCAGTTCTTC
.	TRBJ2-7	TRBV7-8	.	CASSLRQAIGFWDEQYF	TGTGCCAGCAGCTTAAGACAGGCGATTGGTTTTTGGGACGAGCAGTACTTC
.	TRBJ2-3	TRBV28	TRBD2	CASSSPGLGTDTQYF	TGTGCCAGCAGTTCCCCGGGACTAGGGACAGATACGCAGTATTTT
.	TRBJ2-2	TRBV10-3	TRBD2	CAISERESGSRGGELFF	TGTGCCATCAGTGAAAGGGAAAGCGGGAGTCGGGGTGGGGAGCTGTTTTTT
.	TRBJ2-1	TRBV5-1	.	CASSQDSNEQFF	TGCGCCAGCAGCCAGGACAGTAATGAGCAGTTCTTC
.	TRBJ2-1	TRBV27	.	CASSLGLWYNEQFF	TGTGCCAGCAGCCTGGGCCTATGGTACAATGAGCAGTTCTTC
.	TRBJ1-2	TRBV6-5	TRBD1	CASRPGTANYGYTF	TGTGCCAGCCGCCCCGGGACAGCTAACTATGGCTACACCTTC
.	TRBJ1-2	TRBV5-1	.	CASSLEFGERSGYTF	TGCGCCAGCAGCTTAGAGTTCGGAGAAAGGTCTGGCTACACCTTC
.	TRBJ2-3	TRBV4-3	TRBD2	CASSQGWTSPTDTQYF	TGCGCCAGCAGCCAAGGGTGGACTAGCCCCACAGATACGCAGTATTTT
.	TRBJ1-1	TRBV19	.	CASSIYGTEAFF	TGTGCCAGTAGTATCTATGGCACTGAAGCTTTCTTT
few	TRBJ2-1	TRBV14	.	CASSRRDNSYNEQFF	TGTGCCAGCAGCCGCCGGGACAACTCCTACAATGAGCAGTTCTTC
.	TRBJ1-1	TRBV2	TRBD1	CASNDRVGTEAFF	TGTGCCAGCAACGACAGGGTGGGGACTGAAGCTTTCTTT
.	TRBJ2-2	TRBV28	.	CASSLVVGGGTGELFF	TGTGCCAGCAGTTTAGTTGTAGGAGGAGGAACCGGGGAGCTGTTTTTT
.	TRBJ2-5	TRBV25-1	.	CASSEWGRGGETQYF	TGTGCCAGCAGTGAATGGGGCAGGGGAGGGGAGACCCAGTACTTC